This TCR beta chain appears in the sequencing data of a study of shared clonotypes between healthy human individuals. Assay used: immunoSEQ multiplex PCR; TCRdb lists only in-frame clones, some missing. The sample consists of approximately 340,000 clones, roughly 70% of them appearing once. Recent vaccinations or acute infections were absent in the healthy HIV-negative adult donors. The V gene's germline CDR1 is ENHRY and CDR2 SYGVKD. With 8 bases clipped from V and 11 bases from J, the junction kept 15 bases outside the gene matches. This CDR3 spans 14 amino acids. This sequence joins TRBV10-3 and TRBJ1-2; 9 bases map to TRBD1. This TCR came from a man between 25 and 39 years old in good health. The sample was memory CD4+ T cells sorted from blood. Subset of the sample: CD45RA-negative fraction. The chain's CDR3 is CAIGDRDVLPAYTF. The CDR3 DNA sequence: TGTGCCATCGGGGACAGGGATGTGCTGCCGGCTTACACCTTC.